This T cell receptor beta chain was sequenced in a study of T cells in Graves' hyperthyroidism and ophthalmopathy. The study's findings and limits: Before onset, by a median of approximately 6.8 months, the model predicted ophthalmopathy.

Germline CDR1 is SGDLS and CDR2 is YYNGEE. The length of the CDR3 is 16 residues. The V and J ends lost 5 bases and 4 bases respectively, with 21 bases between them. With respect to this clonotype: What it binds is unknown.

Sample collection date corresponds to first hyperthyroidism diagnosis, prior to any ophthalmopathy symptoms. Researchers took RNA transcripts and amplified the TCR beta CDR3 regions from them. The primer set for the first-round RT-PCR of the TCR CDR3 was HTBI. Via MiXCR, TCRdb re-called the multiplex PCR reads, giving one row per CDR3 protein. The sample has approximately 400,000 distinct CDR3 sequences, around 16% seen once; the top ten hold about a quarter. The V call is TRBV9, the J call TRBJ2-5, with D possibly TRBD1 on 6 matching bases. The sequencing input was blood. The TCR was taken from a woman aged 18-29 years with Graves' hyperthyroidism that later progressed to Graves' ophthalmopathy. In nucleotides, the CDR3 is TGTGCCAGCAGTTTCTCCGCACAGGGAAGTGGAGAGACCCAGTACTTC. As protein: CASSFSAQGSGETQYF.